A selection of T cell receptor beta chains follows, all from one sample in a study of human T cells and chemical hapten exposure. TCRdb re-analysed the RACE reads in MiXCR, keeping a single row per CDR3 protein. The sample contains 69,000 or so distinct CDR3 sequences, approximately 10% of which appear only once. The starting material was whole blood, obtained in connection with sensitization to the hapten diphenylcyclopropenone (DPC). All receptors derive from a woman aged 50 to 60 with alopecia areata. Some clones in this sample may be carry-over from other donors' samples. Both conserved end residues are part of each CDR3. A D gene is named only where the DNA matches it firmly. Not all rows give a size; the values are once, few, many and, for expanded clones, a class.

v_call	clone_size	j_call	d_call	cdr3_aa	cdr3_nt
TRBV19	few	TRBJ2-2	NA	CASSLGTQNTGELFF	TGTGCCAGTAGCCTCGGGACTCAGAACACCGGGGAGCTGTTTTTT
TRBV2	NA	TRBJ1-6	NA	CASSLDRNSPLHF	TGTGCCAGCAGTTTGGATCGGAATTCACCCCTCCACTTT
TRBV19	many	TRBJ1-2	TRBD1	CASSPPDRGDHGYTF	TGTGCCAGTAGTCCCCCGGACAGGGGGGATCATGGCTACACCTTC
TRBV20-1	many	TRBJ2-5	TRBD2	CSAPPAAVAGPQETQYF	TGCAGTGCCCCACCGGCGGCGGTAGCGGGACCCCAAGAGACCCAGTACTTC
TRBV24-1	few	TRBJ2-1	TRBD2	CATSDSAGVDEQFF	TGTGCCACCAGTGATTCGGCGGGAGTGGATGAGCAGTTCTTC
TRBV7-2	few	TRBJ2-1	NA	CASSLEWAGSSYNEQFF	TGTGCCAGCAGCTTAGAGTGGGCTGGGAGCTCCTACAATGAGCAGTTCTTC
TRBV2	NA	TRBJ2-6	NA	CASSEVWGLGANVLTF	TGTGCCAGCAGTGAAGTCTGGGGACTCGGGGCCAACGTCCTGACTTTC
TRBV11-2	many	TRBJ1-5	TRBD1	CASSQDRDQPQHF	TGTGCCAGCAGCCAAGACAGGGATCAGCCCCAGCATTTT
TRBV4-1	many	TRBJ2-7	TRBD2	CASSLTSGSQGADEQYF	TGCGCCAGCAGCTTGACTAGCGGGAGTCAAGGGGCCGACGAGCAGTACTTC
TRBV25-1	NA	TRBJ2-7	NA	CASINRGNNPEQYF	TGTGCCAGTATCAACCGGGGGAATAACCCCGAGCAGTACTTC
TRBV5-5	many	TRBJ2-5	NA	CASSFLAGRSSQETQYF	TGTGCCAGCAGCTTCTTGGCAGGGCGCTCCTCTCAAGAGACCCAGTACTTC
TRBV4-1	NA	TRBJ2-5	NA	CASSPSGLETQYF	TGCGCCAGCAGCCCCAGCGGTCTGGAGACCCAGTACTTC
TRBV6-5	few	TRBJ2-7	NA	CASSYGSEPVEQYF	TGTGCCAGCAGTTACGGGTCCGAACCCGTCGAGCAGTACTTC
TRBV7-3	many	TRBJ2-2	NA	CASSPSSTGELFF	TGTGCCAGCAGCCCGTCAAGCACCGGGGAGCTGTTTTTT
TRBV19	many	TRBJ2-4	TRBD2	CASSMASGRTKNIQYF	TGTGCCAGTAGTATGGCTAGCGGGAGGACCAAAAACATTCAGTACTTC
TRBV5-5	few	TRBJ1-1	NA	CASSLGLRGTEAFF	TGTGCCAGCAGCTTGGGACTGAGGGGCACTGAAGCTTTCTTT
TRBV12-3/TRBV12-4	few	TRBJ2-7	NA	CASSLRALVGAYEQYF	TGTGCCAGCAGTTTACGGGCTCTAGTTGGGGCCTACGAGCAGTACTTC
TRBV20-1	few	TRBJ1-2	NA	CSASGTRSGNGYTF	TGCAGTGCAAGTGGTACCAGATCAGGCAATGGCTACACCTTC
TRBV20-1	many	TRBJ1-2	NA	CSATGVAPGYTF	TGCAGTGCTACAGGGGTGGCTCCTGGCTACACCTTC
TRBV20-1	few	TRBJ1-6	NA	CSASDYNSPLHF	TGCAGTGCTTCGGACTATAATTCACCCCTCCACTTT
TRBV29-1	many	TRBJ1-1	NA	CSVNQGNTEAFF	TGCAGCGTGAACCAGGGGAACACTGAAGCTTTCTTT
TRBV5-6	NA	TRBJ1-5	TRBD1	CASSSTGVYQPQHF	TGTGCCAGCAGCTCGACAGGGGTGTATCAGCCCCAGCATTTT
TRBV2	NA	TRBJ2-7	TRBD2	CASSVLAGGPDEQYF	TGTGCCAGCAGCGTATTAGCGGGAGGGCCGGACGAGCAGTACTTC
TRBV20-1	few	TRBJ1-5	NA	CSAAAVNQPQHF	TGCAGTGCGGCGGCAGTTAATCAGCCCCAGCATTTT
TRBV20-1	many	TRBJ2-1	TRBD2	CSAPGTRINEQFF	TGCAGTGCGCCCGGGACTAGGATCAATGAGCAGTTCTTC
TRBV29-1	many	TRBJ2-7	NA	CSVEGGPGREQYF	TGCAGCGTTGAAGGGGGACCCGGACGCGAGCAGTACTTC
TRBV15	many	TRBJ2-2	NA	CATSRDKQFTGELFF	TGTGCCACCAGCAGAGATAAGCAGTTCACCGGGGAGCTGTTTTTT
TRBV18	many	TRBJ1-1	NA	CASSPKGNTEAFF	TGTGCCAGCTCACCAAAAGGCAACACTGAAGCTTTCTTT
TRBV27	many	TRBJ2-7	TRBD2	CASRSGLGYEQYF	TGTGCCAGCCGCTCGGGACTAGGCTACGAGCAGTACTTC
TRBV27	many	TRBJ1-1	TRBD1	CASRSQTGGEAFF	TGTGCCAGCAGAAGTCAGACAGGGGGGGAAGCTTTCTTT
TRBV5-5	NA	TRBJ2-3	NA	CASSLVGGSGDTQYF	TGTGCCAGCAGCTTGGTAGGGGGAAGTGGAGATACGCAGTATTTT
TRBV10-2	NA	TRBJ2-5	NA	CASSGQTQETQYF	TGCGCCAGCAGCGGCCAAACCCAAGAGACCCAGTACTTC
TRBV7-3	NA	TRBJ2-1	NA	CASSLFQGNEQFF	TGTGCCAGCAGCCTCTTTCAGGGCAATGAGCAGTTCTTC
TRBV3-1	few	TRBJ2-1	TRBD2	CASKLAGSYNEQFF	TGTGCCAGCAAACTAGCGGGATCCTACAATGAGCAGTTCTTC
TRBV7-8	many	TRBJ2-3	NA	CASSLVFGLTTDTQYF	TGTGCCAGCAGCTTAGTATTCGGACTAACGACCGATACGCAGTATTTT
TRBV3-1	NA	TRBJ2-1	NA	CASSQGGLSSSYNEQFF	TGTGCCAGCAGCCAAGGGGGACTTTCAAGCTCCTACAATGAGCAGTTCTTC
TRBV9	many	TRBJ2-5	NA	CASSVTFWDVETQYF	TGTGCCAGCAGCGTAACGTTCTGGGATGTGGAGACCCAGTACTTC
TRBV9	many	TRBJ1-3	NA	CASSVGGTLDRDTIYF	TGTGCCAGCAGCGTAGGAGGGACGTTGGATCGGGACACCATATATTTT
TRBV28	many	TRBJ2-6	NA	CASTLDGPGANVLTF	TGTGCCAGCACCCTAGACGGACCTGGGGCCAACGTCCTGACTTTC
TRBV7-9	NA	TRBJ2-1	TRBD1	CASSLEPGQGANEQFF	TGTGCCAGCAGCTTAGAGCCCGGACAGGGGGCAAATGAGCAGTTCTTC
TRBV3-1	NA	TRBJ1-1	NA	CASSQDLSANTEAFF	TGTGCCAGCAGCCAAGATTTATCGGCGAACACTGAAGCTTTCTTT
TRBV20-1	few	TRBJ1-4	NA	CSARGATDNEKLFF	TGCAGTGCTAGAGGGGCAACAGACAATGAAAAACTGTTTTTT
TRBV10-3	many	TRBJ2-1	NA	CAIWTGRGSEQFF	TGTGCCATCTGGACAGGGAGGGGGTCGGAGCAGTTCTTC
TRBV6-5	many	TRBJ1-1	NA	CASSYAEAWANTEAFF	TGTGCCAGCAGTTACGCGGAGGCTTGGGCGAACACTGAAGCTTTCTTT